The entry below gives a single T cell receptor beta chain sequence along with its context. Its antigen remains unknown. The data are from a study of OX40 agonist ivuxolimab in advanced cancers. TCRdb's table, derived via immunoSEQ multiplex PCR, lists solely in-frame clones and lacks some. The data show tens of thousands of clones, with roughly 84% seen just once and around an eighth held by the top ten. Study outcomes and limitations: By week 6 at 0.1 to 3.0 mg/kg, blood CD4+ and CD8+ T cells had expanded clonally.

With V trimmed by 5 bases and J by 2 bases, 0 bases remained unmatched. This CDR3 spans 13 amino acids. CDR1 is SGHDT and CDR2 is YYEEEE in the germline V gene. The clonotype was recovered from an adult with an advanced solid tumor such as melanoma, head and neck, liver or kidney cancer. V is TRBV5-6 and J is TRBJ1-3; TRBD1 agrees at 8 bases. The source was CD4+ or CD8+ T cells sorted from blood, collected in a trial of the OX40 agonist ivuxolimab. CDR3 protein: CASRDRAGNTIYF. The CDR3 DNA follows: TGTGCCAGCAGGGACAGGGCTGGAAACACCATATATTTT.